This T cell receptor (beta chain) was profiled in a study of blood T cell repertoires in COVID-19 (dated by TCRdb to 2020 to 2022). Context from the whole study: Samples from collaborators originated in the United States, Italy and Spain and spanned both the acute and convalescent phases of COVID-19. The prospective study material was composed of cDNA or gDNA derived from T cells, B-cell-depleted T cells, or PBMCs. The repertoires were released in a freely available public database intended as a resource for research on the immune response to SARS-CoV-2. The samples were drawn from two sources: the first 160 participants of the ongoing ImmuneRACE study, and over 1,000 subjects contributed by 6 global collaborators. A de-identified subject ID, COVID-19 status, age in years and sex were almost always included in the sample metadata. Deeply sampled blood TCRbeta repertoires from subjects exposed to, actively infected with, or recovered from COVID-19 were included in the dataset. Where HLA class I and class II types were available, the types were taken from metadata supplied by the sample provider, not from assay-based typing. Study-level results and caveats: Clinical and demographic metadata were provided uncurated, with the amount varying by source and participant.

As concerns this clone: Which antigen it targets is not known. One base away there is no much larger clone; base qualities are not given.

The immunoSEQ Assay, a bias-controlled multiplex PCR, was used to amplify TCRbeta CDR3 regions from genomic DNA. The authors' pipeline ran thus. Nucleated cell counts per sample were estimated from amplification of reference gene primers within the assay. To quantify the absolute abundance of each unique TCRbeta CDR3 rearrangement, sequence reads were collapsed and filtered. For each sample, productive Simpson clonality was calculated by taking the square root of Simpson's diversity index across productive rearrangements. The immuneACCESS repertoire file appears here via TCRdb, limited to in-frame rearrangements. These files lack a portion of the clones; in checked studies, under half of the deficit traces to unresolved V genes, and the cause of the others is not known. The D gene and trimming were derived from the DNA, and the V and J assignments and clone size from that table. The sample has roughly 280,000 clones on record, over 75% of them singletons. The ten largest make up 2% to 3% of the sample.

Participants in the prospective study were enrolled through a virtual design, were aged roughly 18 to 100 years, and lived in roughly 25 United States geographic areas. In the prospective study, cohorts were assigned on the basis of participant-reported clinical history obtained from a screening survey and a study questionnaire. Recovered participants in ImmuneRACE Cohort 3 were defined by two consecutive negative NP/OP PCR tests, clearance by a healthcare professional, or resolution of symptoms. Each participant in the prospective study had whole blood, serum and a nasopharyngeal or oropharyngeal swab collected by mobile phlebotomists. Participants in the prospective study had the option to provide additional blood draws and questionnaires over a roughly 2-month period. Blood samples from the prospective study were shipped frozen or at room temperature prior to DNA extraction. Sequenced material: PBMCs or T cells enriched from blood (not recorded which). The sequence was obtained from a woman aged 18-30 years who had recovered from COVID-19.

This receptor carries the CDR3 CASSLGAGIGETQYF. The DNA sequence is as follows: TGTGCCAGCAGCTTAGGAGCGGGGATAGGGGAGACCCAGTACTTC. Rearrangement joined TRBV5-5 to TRBJ2-5; TRBD2 aligns with 7 central bases. Its CDR3 holds 15 amino acids, cysteine through phenylalanine. The CDR3 DNA has 45 bases and is translated from base 1. The junction shows trimming of 2 bases on V and 5 bases on J, and the gene matches do not reach 9 bases of it. Via the germline V gene (reference sequence), CDR1 is SGHKS and CDR2 YYEKEE.